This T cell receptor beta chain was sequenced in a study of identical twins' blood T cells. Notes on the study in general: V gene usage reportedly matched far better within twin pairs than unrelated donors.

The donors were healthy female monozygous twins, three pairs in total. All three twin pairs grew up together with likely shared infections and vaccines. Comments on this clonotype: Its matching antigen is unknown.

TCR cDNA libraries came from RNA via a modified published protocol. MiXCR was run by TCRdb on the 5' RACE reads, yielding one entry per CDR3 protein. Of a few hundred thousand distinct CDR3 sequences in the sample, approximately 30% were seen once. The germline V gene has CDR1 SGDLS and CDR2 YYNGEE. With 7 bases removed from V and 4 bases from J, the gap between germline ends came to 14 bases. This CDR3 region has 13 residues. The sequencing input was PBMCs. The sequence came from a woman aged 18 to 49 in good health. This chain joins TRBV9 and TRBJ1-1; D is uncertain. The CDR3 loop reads CASAEVWGTEAFF. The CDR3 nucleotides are TGTGCCAGCGCCGAGGTTTGGGGCACTGAAGCTTTCTTT.